Below, 19 T cell receptor beta chains from the same sample are listed, as sequenced in a study of tumor and adjacent non-tumor tissue in lung cancer (dated by TCRdb to the late 2010s). RNA was extracted from bulk unsorted tissue and checked for quality with a NanoDrop ND-1000 and an Agilent 2100. Preparation of the library involved multiplex PCR. The reads were generated on an Illumina HiSeq 2500. Following protocols modified from ARM-PCR, the researchers constructed TCRbeta libraries through three rounds of nested PCR with primers (Table S4). TCRdb cleaned the public reads at Q25 with fastp, built clones with MiXCR and kept in-frame beta chains. Rows matching on CDR3 protein sequence are summarized as one entry with the most common DNA and genes. Recorded for this sample are around 70,000 distinct CDR3 sequences; around four fifths of them occurred a single time. The ten largest clones represent roughly 27% of the sample.

Sequences were obtained from lung tumor tissue. These receptors all stem from a man aged 55 to 70 with non-small cell lung cancer.

The sample holds one count of this clonotype. Because the CDR3 is missing its conserved closing phenylalanine or tryptophan, this is likely a read error. This chain uses TRBV29-1 with TRBJ2-5; possibly TRBD1 or TRBD2 for D (6 bases each). This CDR3 region has 13 residues. Germline values: CDR1 SQVTM, CDR2 ANQGSEA. The CDR3: CGWGAAAQETQYS. For the CDR3, the DNA is TGCGGGTGGGGGGCAGCAGCACAGGAGACCCAGTACTCC.

This clonotype was recorded once. A junction end diverges from the germline sequence, so it may reflect a read error. The chain has TRBV29-1 and TRBJ2-3; D may match TRBD1 or TRBD2 (5 bases each). Per germline, CDR1 SQVTM and CDR2 ANQGSEA. CDR3 length: 15 amino acids. In nucleotides, the CDR3 is TGCAGCGTTGAGTCCGGGACGACTGGCACTGATACGCAGTATTTT. This codes for CSVESGTTGTDTQYF.

This clonotype showed up many times. The genes are TRBV14 and TRBJ2-1; either TRBD1 or TRBD2 may supply D (5 bases each). The ends were cut back, 1 base at V and 15 bases at J, with 16 bases in the middle. This CDR3 contains 13 residues. Germline V gene sequence: CDR1 SGHDN, CDR2 FVKESK. The CDR3 protein is CASSQALGPPWFF. Here the CDR3 DNA reads TGTGCCAGCAGCCAAGCCCTGGGACCTCCCTGGTTCTTC.

With regard to this clonotype: Lacking the conserved final phenylalanine or tryptophan, this CDR3 likely reflects a read error. This sequence joins TRBV20-1 and TRBJ2-7; TRBD2 matches 8 bases. Germline lookup yields CDR1 DFQATT and CDR2 SNEGSKA (reference sequence). The CDR3 is made up of 15 amino acids. CDR3 nucleotides: TGCAATGCTCACTTCCGGAGACTAGCGACCTACGAGCAGTACCTC. Its translation: CNAHFRRLATYEQYL.

Of note for this clonotype: Germline is not matched at one junction end, which may reflect a read error. This chain joins TRBV10-3 and TRBJ2-6; 16 bases are shared with TRBD2. Germline V lookup: CDR1 ENHRY, CDR2 SYGVKD. The CDR3 sequence is 20 residues long. CDR3 nucleotide sequence: TGTGCCATCACTGAACATGGGACTAGCGGGAGGGATTCTGGGGCCAACTTCCTGAGTTTC. Amino acid sequence: CAITEHGTSGRDSGANFLSF.

The chain combines TRBV20-1 with TRBJ1-5; no definite D call. The J call may be mistaken, given a closer DNA end match to TRBJ2-3. This CDR3 is built from 15 residues. Germline loops: CDR1 DFQATT, CDR2 SNEGSKA (reference sequence). CDR3 sequence: CSASLFLDGKQPQYF. CDR3 DNA: TGCAGTGCTAGCCTTTTTTTGGACGGTAAACAGCCCCAGTATTTT.

For this clonotype: One end of the junction fails to match germline, which may point to a read error. The chain uses TRBV6-2 or TRBV6-3 and TRBJ1-5; D is possibly TRBD1 (5 bases). Per germline, CDR1 MNHEY and CDR2 SVGEGT. CDR3 size: 13 residues. Here the CDR3 DNA reads TGTGCCTGCAGTCGGCCCGGGACTCGGCCCCAGCATTTT. Its protein product is CACSRPGTRPQHF.

CDR3: CSDLGGIACSYEQYF. The CDR3 nucleotides read TGCAGTGATCTCGGGGGGATAGCGTGCTCCTACGAGCAGTACTTC. The chain couples TRBV20-1 to TRBJ2-7; TRBD2 aligns across 7 bases. The germline V gene has CDR1 DFQATT and CDR2 SNEGSKA (reference sequence). V lost 7 bases, J lost 0 bases, and 12 bases stayed unmatched. The CDR3 is 15 amino acids.

This chain joins TRBV29-1 and TRBJ1-1; no clear D gene. With 8 bases removed from V and 5 bases from J, the gap between germline ends came to 15 bases. The CDR3 runs to 12 residues. The germline gives CDR1 SQVTM, CDR2 ANQGSEA. The CDR3 coding sequence is TGCAGCTTAAAAGAGTTTAGGACTGAAGCTTTCTTT. Translated, it gives CSLKEFRTEAFF. Full variable domain (missing parts from reference TRBV29-1 and TRBJ1-1): SAVISQKPSRDICQRGTSLTIQCQVDSQVTMMFWYRQQPGQSLTLIATANQGSEATYESGFVIDKFPISRPNLTFSTLTVSNMSPEDSSIYLCSLKEFRTEAFFGQGTRLTVV.

Points on this clonotype: A much larger clone differs by one base, so this may be a read error. The chain has TRBV5-4 and TRBJ2-1, with 7 nucleotides matching TRBD1. This CDR3 has 13 amino acids. Germline CDR1 is SGHNT and CDR2 is YYREEE (reference sequence). CDR3 nucleotide sequence: TGTGCCAGCAGCTTACAGGGGCGAAATGAGCACTTCTTC. Protein product: CASSLQGRNEHFF.

This clonotype showed up just a few times. One end of the junction fails to match germline, which may point to a read error. In DNA form, the CDR3 reads TGTGCCGGCAGTTTGGGACCCCAATACGGCGCCGAGCAGTACTTC. Translating gives CAGSLGPQYGAEQYF. The chain has TRBV12-3 or TRBV12-4 and TRBJ2-7; TRBD1 or TRBD2 may be the D gene (5 bases each). This CDR3 is built from 15 residues.

About this clonotype itself: Compared with germline, one end of the junction differs, possibly owing to a read error. The genes are TRBV11-3 and TRBJ2-2; TRBD2 matches at 12 bases. CDR3 size: 17 residues. Germline V CDR1 and CDR2: SGHNT, YENEEA. This chain's CDR3 is CVSSLDRTSGNTGKLFF. The CDR3 bases are TGTGTCAGCAGCCTAGACAGGACTAGCGGGAACACCGGGAAGCTGTTTTTT.

The CDR3 protein is CSAPNEDSRGYTF. The CDR3, as DNA: TGCAGTGCGCCCAACGAGGACAGTCGGGGATACACCTTC. This rearrangement joins TRBV20-1 to TRBJ1-2; possible D gene TRBD1, 6 bases. Germline V gives CDR1 DFQATT, CDR2 SNEGSKA (reference sequence). V was clipped by 6 bases and J by 11 bases, with 22 bases between them. CDR3 length equals 13 residues.

As for this clonotype: A clone one base away is much larger, so this may be a read error. The V and J genes are TRBV30 and TRBJ2-1; 7 bases are a match to TRBD2. TRBJ2-7 matches the DNA end more closely, so the J call is doubtful. Germline V gene data show CDR1 as GTSNPN and CDR2 as SVGIG (reference sequence). This CDR3 is 14 amino acids long. The CDR3 reads CAWSVGLAANEQYF. The CDR3 DNA is TGTGCCTGGAGTGTAGGGCTAGCGGCCAATGAGCAGTACTTC.

This clonotype was seen repeatedly, ten times or more. The genes are TRBV13 and TRBJ1-5, with D hard to call. V was cut by 0 bases and J by 0 bases, with 6 bases left in between. CDR3 size: 15 residues. From germline, CDR1 is PRHDT and CDR2 FYEKMQ (reference sequence). In nucleotides, the CDR3 is TGTGCCAGCAGCTTAGGCCAAAATAGCAATCAGCCCCAGCATTTT. It encodes CASSLGQNSNQPQHF.

A word on this clonotype: Its ends do not fully match the called genes, so a read error is possible. V usage is TRBV5-5 and J usage is TRBJ2-3; possible D gene TRBD2, 5 bases. Germline values: CDR1 SGHKS, CDR2 YYEKEE (reference sequence). There are 15 residues in the CDR3. The DNA for the CDR3 is TGTGCCAGCAGCCTATGGGGAGAGCGGCCAGATACGCAGTATTTC. Its protein product is CASSLWGERPDTQYF. Variable domain in full (rest from reference TRBV5-5 and TRBJ2-3): DAGVTQSPTHLIKTRGQQVTLRCSPISGHKSVSWYQQVLGQGPQFIFQYYEKEERGRGNFPDRFSARQFPNYSSELNVNALLLGDSALYLCASSLWGERPDTQYFGPGTRLTVL.

The chain links TRBV6-6 to TRBJ1-6, with unresolved D. This CDR3 is built from 14 residues. CDR1 MNHNY and CDR2 SVGAGI come from the germline V gene (reference sequence). V was clipped by 7 bases and J by 9 bases, with 16 bases between them. This chain's CDR3 is CASKLQVKTSPLHF. As DNA, the CDR3 is TGTGCCAGCAAGCTACAAGTGAAAACTTCACCCCTCCACTTT.

This clonotype came up a few times. The junction differs from germline at one of its ends, possibly a read error. The chain recombines TRBV10-2 with TRBJ2-7; possibly TRBD2 for D (6 bases). The CDR3 covers 14 residues. Germline V gene lookup returns CDR1 WSHSY and CDR2 SAAADI. CDR3 DNA: TGCGCCAACAGTGACGGAGGGAACCCCTACGGGCAGTATTTC. This codes for CANSDGGNPYGQYF.

Details on this clonotype: The conserved closing phenylalanine or tryptophan is absent in this CDR3, likely reflecting a read error. Because the CDR3's place on the DNA is in doubt, the DNA is left out and the CDR3 is given as listed by TCRdb. V gene TRBV5-5 combines with J gene TRBJ2-5; the D call of TRBD2 is as the table states it, not checked on the DNA. Both ends counted, the CDR3 spans 14 residues. The V gene's germline CDR1 is SGHKS and CDR2 YYEKEE (reference sequence). The CDR3 is CASSLVASEETHYL.